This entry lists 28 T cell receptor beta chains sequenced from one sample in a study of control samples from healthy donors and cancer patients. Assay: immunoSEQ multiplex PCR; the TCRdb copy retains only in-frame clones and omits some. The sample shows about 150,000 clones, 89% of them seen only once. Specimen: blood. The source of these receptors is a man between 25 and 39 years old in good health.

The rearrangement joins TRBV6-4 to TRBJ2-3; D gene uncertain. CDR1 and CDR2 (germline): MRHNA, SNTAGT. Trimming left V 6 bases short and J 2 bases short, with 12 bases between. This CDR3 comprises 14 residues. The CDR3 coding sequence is TGTGCCAGCAGCTGGACCGCCTTCACAGATACGCAGTATTTT. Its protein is CASSWTAFTDTQYF.

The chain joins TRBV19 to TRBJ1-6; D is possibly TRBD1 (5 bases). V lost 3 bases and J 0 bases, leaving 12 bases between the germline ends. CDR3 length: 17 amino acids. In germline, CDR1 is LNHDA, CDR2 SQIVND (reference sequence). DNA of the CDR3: TGTGCCAGTAGTATGGGTCAGGGTTACTCCTATAATTCACCCCTCCACTTT. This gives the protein CASSMGQGYSYNSPLHF.

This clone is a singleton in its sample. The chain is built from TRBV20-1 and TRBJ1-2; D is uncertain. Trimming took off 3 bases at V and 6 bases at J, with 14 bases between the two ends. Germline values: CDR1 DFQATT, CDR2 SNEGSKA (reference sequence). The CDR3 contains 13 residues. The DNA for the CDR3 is TGCAGTGCTAGTCAGAAAGGGTGGGATGGCTACACCTTC. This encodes CSASQKGWDGYTF.

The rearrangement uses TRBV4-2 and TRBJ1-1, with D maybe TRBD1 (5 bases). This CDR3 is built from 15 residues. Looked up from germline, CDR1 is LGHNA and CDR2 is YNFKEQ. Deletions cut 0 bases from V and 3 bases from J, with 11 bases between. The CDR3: CASSQDLAGDTEAFF. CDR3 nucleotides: TGTGCCAGCAGCCAAGATCTCGCGGGGGACACTGAAGCTTTCTTT.

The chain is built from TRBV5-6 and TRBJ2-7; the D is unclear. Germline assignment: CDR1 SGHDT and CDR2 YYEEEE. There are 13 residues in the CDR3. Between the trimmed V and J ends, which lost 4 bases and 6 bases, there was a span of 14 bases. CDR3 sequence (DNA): TGTGCCAGCAGCCAAACCAGGTTGGGCGAGCAGTACTTC. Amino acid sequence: CASSQTRLGEQYF.

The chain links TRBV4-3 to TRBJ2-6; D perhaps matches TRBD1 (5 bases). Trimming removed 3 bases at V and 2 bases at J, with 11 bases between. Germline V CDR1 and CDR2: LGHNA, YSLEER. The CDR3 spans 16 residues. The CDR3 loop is CASSQKWGPGANVLTF. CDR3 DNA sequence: TGCGCCAGCAGCCAGAAATGGGGCCCTGGGGCCAACGTCCTGACTTTC.

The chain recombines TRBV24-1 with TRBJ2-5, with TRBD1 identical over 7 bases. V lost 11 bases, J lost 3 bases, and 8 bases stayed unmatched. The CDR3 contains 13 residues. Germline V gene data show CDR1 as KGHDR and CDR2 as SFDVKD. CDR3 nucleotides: TGTGCCATAGCCCGAGGGGGCGAAGAGACCCAGTACTTC. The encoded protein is CAIARGGEETQYF.

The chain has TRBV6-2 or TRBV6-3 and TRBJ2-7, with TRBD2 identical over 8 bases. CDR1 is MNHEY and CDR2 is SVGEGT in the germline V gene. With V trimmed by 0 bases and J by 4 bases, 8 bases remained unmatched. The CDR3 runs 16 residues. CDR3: CASSYSSQRESYEQYF. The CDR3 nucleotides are TGTGCCAGCAGTTACTCGAGCCAGCGGGAGAGTTACGAGCAGTACTTC.

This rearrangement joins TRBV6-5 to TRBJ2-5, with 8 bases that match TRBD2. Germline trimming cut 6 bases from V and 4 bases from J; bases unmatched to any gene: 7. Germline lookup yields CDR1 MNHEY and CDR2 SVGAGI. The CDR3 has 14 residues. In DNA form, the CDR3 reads TGTGCCAGCAGCTTGACTAGCGAACGAGAGACCCAGTACTTC. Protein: CASSLTSERETQYF.

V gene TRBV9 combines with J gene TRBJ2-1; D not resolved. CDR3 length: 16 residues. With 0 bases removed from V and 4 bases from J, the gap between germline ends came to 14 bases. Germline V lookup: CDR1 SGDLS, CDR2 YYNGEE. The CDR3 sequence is CASSVELRVEYNEQFF. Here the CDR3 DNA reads TGTGCCAGCAGCGTAGAGCTTCGGGTCGAGTACAATGAGCAGTTCTTC.

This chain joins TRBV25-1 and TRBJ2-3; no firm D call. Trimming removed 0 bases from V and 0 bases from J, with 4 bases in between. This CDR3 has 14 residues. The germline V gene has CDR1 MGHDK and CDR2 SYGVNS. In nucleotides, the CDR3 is TGTGCCAGCAGTGAATATTCTAGCACAGATACGCAGTATTTT. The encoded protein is CASSEYSSTDTQYF. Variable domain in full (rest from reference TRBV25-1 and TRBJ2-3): EADIYQTPRYLVIGTGKKITLECSQTMGHDKMYWYQQDPGMELHLIHYSYGVNSTEKGDLSSESTVSRIRTEHFPLTLESARPSHTSQYLCASSEYSSTDTQYFGPGTRLTVL.

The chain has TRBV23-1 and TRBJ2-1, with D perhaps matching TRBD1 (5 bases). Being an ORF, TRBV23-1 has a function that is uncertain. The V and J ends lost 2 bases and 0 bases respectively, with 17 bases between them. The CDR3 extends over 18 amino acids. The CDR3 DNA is TGCGCCAGCAGTCAAAGTTGTTCACAGGTGAGCTCCTACAATGAGCAGTTCTTC. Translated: CASSQSCSQVSSYNEQFF.

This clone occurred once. CDR3 nucleotides: TGCAGTGCGACGGGAGGAACTGAAGCTTTCTTT. It codes for CSATGGTEAFF. The rearrangement uses TRBV20-1 and TRBJ1-1; no reliable D call. The V end lost 6 bases, the J end lost 5 bases, and 10 bases lay between the germline ends. Germline assignment: CDR1 DFQATT and CDR2 SNEGSKA (reference sequence). This CDR3 region has 11 residues.

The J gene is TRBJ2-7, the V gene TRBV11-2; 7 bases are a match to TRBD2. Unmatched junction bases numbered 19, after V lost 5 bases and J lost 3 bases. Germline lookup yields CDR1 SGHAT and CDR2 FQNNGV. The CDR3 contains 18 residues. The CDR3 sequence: CASSSRPLAGGSNYEQYF. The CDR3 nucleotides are TGTGCCAGCAGCAGCCGGCCCCTAGCTGGCGGGAGTAACTACGAGCAGTACTTC.

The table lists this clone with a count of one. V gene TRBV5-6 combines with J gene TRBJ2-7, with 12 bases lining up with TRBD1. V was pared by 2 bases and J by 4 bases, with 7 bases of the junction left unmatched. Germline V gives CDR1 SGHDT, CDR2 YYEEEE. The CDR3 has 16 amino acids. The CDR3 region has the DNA TGTGCCAGCAGCTTATTTCCGGGACAGGGGGCATACGAGCAGTACTTC. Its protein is CASSLFPGQGAYEQYF.

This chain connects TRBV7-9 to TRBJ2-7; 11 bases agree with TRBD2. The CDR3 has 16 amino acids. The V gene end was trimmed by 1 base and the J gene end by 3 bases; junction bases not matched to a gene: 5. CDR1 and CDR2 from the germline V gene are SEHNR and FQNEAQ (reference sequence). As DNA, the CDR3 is TGTGCCAGCAGCTTAGTTAGCGGGGGGGCCTTCTACGAGCAGTACTTC. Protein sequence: CASSLVSGGAFYEQYF.

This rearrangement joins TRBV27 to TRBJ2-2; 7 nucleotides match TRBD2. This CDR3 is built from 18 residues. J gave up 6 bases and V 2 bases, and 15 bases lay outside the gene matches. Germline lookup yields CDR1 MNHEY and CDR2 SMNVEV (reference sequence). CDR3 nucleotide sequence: TGTGCCAGCAGTTTAGTCGGGGGGAACGCGTGGGACGCCGGGGAGCTGTTTTTT. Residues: CASSLVGGNAWDAGELFF.

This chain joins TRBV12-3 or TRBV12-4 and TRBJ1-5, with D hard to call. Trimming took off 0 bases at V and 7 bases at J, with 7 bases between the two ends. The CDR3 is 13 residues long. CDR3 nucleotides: TGTGCCAGCAGTTTAGCCCCTCAACAGCCCCAGCATTTT. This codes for CASSLAPQQPQHF.

CDR3 coding DNA: TGTGCCAGCAGCACTACCGGGACCTCCAATCAGCCCCAGCATTTT. Protein product: CASSTTGTSNQPQHF. This chain uses TRBV3-1 (or the pseudogene TRBV3-2) with TRBJ1-5; tentatively, D is TRBD1 (5 bases). The CDR3 sequence is 15 residues long. Between the trimmed V and J ends, which lost 5 bases and 3 bases, there was a span of 14 bases. In germline, CDR1 is LGHDT, CDR2 YNNKEL (reference sequence).

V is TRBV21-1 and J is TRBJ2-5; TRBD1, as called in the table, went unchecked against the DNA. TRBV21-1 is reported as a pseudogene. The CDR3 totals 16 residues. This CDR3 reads CASSKPRTGPQETQYF. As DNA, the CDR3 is TGTGCCAGCAGCAAACCCCGAACAGGACCTCAAGAGACCCAGTACTTC.

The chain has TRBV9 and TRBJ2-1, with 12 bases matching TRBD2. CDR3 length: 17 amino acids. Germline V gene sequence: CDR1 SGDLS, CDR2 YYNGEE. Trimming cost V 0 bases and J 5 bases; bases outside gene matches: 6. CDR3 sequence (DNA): TGTGCCAGCAGCGTAGCTTGGCTAGCGGGAGGGGACAATGAGCAGTTCTTC. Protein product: CASSVAWLAGGDNEQFF.

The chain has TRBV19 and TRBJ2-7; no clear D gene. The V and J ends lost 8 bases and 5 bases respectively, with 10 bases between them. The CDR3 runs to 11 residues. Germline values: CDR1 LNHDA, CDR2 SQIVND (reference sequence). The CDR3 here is CASAELDEQYF. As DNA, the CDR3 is TGTGCCAGTGCGGAATTGGACGAGCAGTACTTC.

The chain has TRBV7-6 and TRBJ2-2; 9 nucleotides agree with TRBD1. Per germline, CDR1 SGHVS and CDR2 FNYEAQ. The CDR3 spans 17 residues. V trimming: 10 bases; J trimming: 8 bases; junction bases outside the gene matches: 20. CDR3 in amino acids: CATENLGTGPSLGELFF. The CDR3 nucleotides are TGTGCCACAGAAAACTTGGGGACAGGGCCCTCATTAGGGGAGCTGTTTTTT. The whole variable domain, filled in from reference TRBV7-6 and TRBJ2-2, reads GAGVSQSPRYKVTKRGQDVALRCDPISGHVSLYWYRQALGQGPEFLTYFNYEAQQDKSGLPNDRFSAERPEGSISTLTIQRTEQRDSAMYRCATENLGTGPSLGELFFGEGSRLTVL.

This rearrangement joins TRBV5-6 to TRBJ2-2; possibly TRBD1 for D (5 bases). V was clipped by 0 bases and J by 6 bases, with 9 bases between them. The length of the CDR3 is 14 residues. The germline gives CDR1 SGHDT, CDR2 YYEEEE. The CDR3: CASSLEGNAGELFF. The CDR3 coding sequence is TGTGCCAGCAGCTTGGAGGGGAATGCCGGGGAGCTGTTTTTT.

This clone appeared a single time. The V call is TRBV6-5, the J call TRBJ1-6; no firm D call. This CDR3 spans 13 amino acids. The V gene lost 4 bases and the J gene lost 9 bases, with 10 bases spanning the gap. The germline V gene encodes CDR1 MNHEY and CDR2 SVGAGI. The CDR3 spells CASSLRLGSPLHF. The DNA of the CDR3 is TGTGCCAGCAGTTTAAGACTGGGTTCACCCCTCCACTTT.

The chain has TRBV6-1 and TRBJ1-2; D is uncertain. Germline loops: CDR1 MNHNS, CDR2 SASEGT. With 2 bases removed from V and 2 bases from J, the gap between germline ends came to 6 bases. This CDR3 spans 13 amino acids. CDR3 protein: CASSERENYGYTF. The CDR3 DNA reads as TGTGCCAGCAGTGAACGGGAAAACTATGGCTACACCTTC.

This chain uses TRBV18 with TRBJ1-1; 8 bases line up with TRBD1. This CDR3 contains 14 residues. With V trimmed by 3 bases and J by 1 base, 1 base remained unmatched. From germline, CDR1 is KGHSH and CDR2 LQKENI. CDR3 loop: CASSPGQANTEAFF. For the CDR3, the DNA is TGTGCCAGCTCACCGGGACAGGCGAACACTGAAGCTTTCTTT.

The DNA of the CDR3 is TGTGCCAGCTCTGGGGGAACTAGCACAGATACGCAGTATTTT. The encoded protein is CASSGGTSTDTQYF. V gene TRBV6-5 combines with J gene TRBJ2-3; D is possibly TRBD1 or TRBD2 (5 bases each). V was pared by 8 bases and J by 0 bases, with 12 bases between. Germline V gene data show CDR1 as MNHEY and CDR2 as SVGAGI. This CDR3 has 14 amino acids.